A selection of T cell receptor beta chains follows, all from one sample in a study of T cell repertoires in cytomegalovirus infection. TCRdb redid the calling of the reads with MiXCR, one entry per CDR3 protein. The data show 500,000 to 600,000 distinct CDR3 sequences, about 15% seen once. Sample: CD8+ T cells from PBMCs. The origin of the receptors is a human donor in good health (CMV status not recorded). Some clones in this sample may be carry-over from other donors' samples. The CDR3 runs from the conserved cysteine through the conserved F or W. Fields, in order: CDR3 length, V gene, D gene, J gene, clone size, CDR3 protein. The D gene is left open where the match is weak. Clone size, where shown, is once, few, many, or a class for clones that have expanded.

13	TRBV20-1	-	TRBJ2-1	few	CSAMRYNYNEQFF
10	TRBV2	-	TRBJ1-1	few	CASLKTEAFF
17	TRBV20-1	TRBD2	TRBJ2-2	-	CSASGLAGGGNTGELFF
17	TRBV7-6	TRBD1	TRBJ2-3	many	CASSLAQTGGVTDTQYF
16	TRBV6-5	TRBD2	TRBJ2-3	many	CASRYLAGTSTDTQYF
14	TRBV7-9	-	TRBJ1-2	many	CASSVSLAGYGYTF
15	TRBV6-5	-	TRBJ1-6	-	CASSYSTSFDSPLHF
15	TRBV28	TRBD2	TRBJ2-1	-	CASTGGGASYNEQFF
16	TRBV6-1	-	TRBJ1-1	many	CASSALGQSVNTEAFF
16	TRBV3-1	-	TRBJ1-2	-	CASSQDKGPPYYGYTF
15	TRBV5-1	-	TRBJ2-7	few	CASSFDRDGNYEQYF
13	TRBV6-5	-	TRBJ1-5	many	CASSYSTGQPQHF
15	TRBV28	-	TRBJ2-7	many	CASSSPGPPTYEQYF
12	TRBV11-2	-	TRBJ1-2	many	CASSPYTYGYTF
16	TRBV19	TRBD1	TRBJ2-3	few	CASTIGDRGSADTQYF
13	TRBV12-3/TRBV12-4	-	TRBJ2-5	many	CASLGGRGETQYF
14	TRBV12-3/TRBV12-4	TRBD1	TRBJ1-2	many	CASSSTGGASGYTF
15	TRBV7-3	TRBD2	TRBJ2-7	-	CASSPGGEVGYEYYF
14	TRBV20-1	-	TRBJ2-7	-	CSARDPIRTYEQYF
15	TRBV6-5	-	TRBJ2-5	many	CASSYLDGTQETQYF
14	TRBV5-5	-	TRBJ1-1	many	CASSRWRGDTEAFF
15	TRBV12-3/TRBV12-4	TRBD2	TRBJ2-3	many	CASSSASGRPDTQYF
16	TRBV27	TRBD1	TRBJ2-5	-	CASSLFRDRGKETQYF
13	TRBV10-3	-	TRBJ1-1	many	CAVYRDMNTEAFF
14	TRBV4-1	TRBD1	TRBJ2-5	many	CASSPDRVAETQYF
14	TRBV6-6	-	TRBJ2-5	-	CASRTGLLLETQYF
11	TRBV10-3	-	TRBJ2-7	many	CAIKSGNKQYF
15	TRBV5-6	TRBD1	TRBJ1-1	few	CASSLGTGIPVSAFF
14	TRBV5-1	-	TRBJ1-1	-	CASSSGIGNTEAFF
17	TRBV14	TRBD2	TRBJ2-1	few	CASSHGLAGGLYNEQFF
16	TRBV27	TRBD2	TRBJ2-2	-	CASSLLRAGGPGELFF
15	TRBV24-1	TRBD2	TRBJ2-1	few	CATSRSSGRRNEQFF
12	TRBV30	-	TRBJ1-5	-	CAWSADNQPQHF
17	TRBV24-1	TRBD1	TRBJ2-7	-	CATSLVFGQVDTYEQYF
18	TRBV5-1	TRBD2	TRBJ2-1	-	CASSGGGTTTSSYNEQFF
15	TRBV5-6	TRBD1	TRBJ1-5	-	CASSLEGAFNQPQHF
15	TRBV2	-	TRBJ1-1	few	CASSEMLIGNTEAFF
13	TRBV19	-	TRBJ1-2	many	CASSIDLLGGYTF
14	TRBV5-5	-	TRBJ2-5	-	CASSSQDNVETQYF
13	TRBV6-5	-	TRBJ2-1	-	CASSPPPYNEQFF
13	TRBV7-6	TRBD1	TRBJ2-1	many	CASGTGLYNEQFF